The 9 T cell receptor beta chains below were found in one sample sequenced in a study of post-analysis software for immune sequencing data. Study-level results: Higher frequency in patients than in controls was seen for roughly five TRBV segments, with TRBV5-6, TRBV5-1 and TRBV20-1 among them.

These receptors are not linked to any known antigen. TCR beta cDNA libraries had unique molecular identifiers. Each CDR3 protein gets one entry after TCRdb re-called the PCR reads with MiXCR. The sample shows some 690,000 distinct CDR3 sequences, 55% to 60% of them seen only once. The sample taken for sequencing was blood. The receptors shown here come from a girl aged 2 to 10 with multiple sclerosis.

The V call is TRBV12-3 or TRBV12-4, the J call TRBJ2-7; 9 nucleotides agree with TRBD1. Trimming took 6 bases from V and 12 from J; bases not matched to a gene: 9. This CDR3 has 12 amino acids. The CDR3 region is CASSSDRGKLYF. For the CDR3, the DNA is TGTGCCAGCAGCTCGGACAGGGGAAAGTTGTACTTC.

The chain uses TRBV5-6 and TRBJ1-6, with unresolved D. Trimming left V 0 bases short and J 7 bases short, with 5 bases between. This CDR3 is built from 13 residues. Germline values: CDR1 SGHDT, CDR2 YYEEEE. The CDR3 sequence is CASSLGRNSPLHF. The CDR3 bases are TGTGCCAGCAGCTTGGGCAGGAATTCACCCCTCCACTTT.

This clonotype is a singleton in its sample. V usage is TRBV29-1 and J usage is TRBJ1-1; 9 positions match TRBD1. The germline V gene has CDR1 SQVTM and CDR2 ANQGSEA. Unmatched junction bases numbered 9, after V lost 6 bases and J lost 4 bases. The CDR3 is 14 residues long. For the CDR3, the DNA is TGCAGCGTGGGACAGGGTTTTTCGGGCACTGAAGCTTTCTTT. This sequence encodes CSVGQGFSGTEAFF.

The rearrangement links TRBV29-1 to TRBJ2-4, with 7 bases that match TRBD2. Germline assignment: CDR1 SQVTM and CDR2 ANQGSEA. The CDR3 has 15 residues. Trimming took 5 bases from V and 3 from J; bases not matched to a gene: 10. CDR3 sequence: CSVISGRAGKNIQYF. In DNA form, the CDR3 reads TGCAGCGTTATTAGTGGGAGGGCTGGCAAAAACATTCAGTACTTC.

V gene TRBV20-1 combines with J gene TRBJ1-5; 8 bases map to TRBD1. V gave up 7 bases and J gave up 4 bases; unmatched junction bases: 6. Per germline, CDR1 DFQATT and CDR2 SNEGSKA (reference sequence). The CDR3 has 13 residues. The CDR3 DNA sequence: TGCAGTGTCGCACAGGGGGTTAATCAGCCCCAGCATTTT. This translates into CSVAQGVNQPQHF.

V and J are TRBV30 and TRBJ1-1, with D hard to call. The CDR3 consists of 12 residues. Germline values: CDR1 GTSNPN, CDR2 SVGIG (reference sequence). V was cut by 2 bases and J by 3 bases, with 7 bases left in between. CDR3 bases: TGTGCCTGGAGTCCAAGCTACACTGAAGCTTTCTTT. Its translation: CAWSPSYTEAFF.

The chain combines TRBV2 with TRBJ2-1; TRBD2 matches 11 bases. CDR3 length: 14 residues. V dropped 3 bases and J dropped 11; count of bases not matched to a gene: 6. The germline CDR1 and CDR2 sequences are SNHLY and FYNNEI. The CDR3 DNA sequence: TGTGCCAGCAGTGAGGATAGCGGGAGGGCCCAGCAGTTCTTC. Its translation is CASSEDSGRAQQFF.

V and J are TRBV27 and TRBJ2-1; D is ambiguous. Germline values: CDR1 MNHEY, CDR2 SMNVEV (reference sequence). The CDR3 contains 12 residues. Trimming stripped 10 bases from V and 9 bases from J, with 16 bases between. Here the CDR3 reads CATNEGVGEQFF. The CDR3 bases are TGTGCCACCAACGAAGGTGTAGGTGAGCAGTTCTTC.

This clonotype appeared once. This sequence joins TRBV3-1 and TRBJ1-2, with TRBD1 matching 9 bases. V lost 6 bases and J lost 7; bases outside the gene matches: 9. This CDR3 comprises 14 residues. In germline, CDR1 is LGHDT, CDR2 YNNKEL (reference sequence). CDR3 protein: CASSQPDRGIGYTF. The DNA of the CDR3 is TGTGCCAGCAGTCAGCCGGACAGGGGCATTGGCTACACCTTC.